This TCR beta chain emerged from a study of regulatory T cells in long-lasting Graves disease. This clonotype came up a few times. Building the TCR beta libraries relied on iRepertoire HTBI primers, and CDR3 regions underwent Arm-PCR. TCRdb passed the multiplex PCR reads through MiXCR, listing each CDR3 protein once. Of about 520,000 distinct CDR3 sequences in the sample, 12% were seen once. The time point: newly diagnosed GD, antithyroid drugs for less than 3 months. The TCR library used RNA extracted from PBMCs. These data were likewise used in another study, on T cells in Graves' hyperthyroidism and ophthalmopathy.

This receptor was obtained from a woman aged 25 to 39 with Graves disease. The specimen was peripheral blood mononuclear cells (PBMCs), collected at new diagnosis, from a patient treated with antithyroid drugs.

Here the CDR3 DNA reads TGTGCCAGCAGTGACGGCCCGGGAGGACGAGGTGAGCAGTTCTTC. Translated: CASSDGPGGRGEQFF. The gene calls are TRBV6-4 and TRBJ2-1; TRBD2 matches at 7 bases. Germline trimming cut 2 bases from V and 9 bases from J; bases unmatched to any gene: 10. The CDR3 runs to 15 residues. CDR1 is MRHNA, CDR2 SNTAGT, per germline.